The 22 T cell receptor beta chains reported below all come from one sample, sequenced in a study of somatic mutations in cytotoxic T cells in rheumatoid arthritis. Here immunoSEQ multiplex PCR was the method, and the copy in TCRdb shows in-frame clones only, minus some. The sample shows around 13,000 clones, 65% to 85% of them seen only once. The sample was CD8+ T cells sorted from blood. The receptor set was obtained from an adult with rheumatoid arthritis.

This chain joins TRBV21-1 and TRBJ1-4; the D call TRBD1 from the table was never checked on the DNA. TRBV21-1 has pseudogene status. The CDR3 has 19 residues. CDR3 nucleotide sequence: TGTGCCAGCACCATACTCTCGACAGGGGGCGCGTCGTCTAATGAAAAACTGTTTTTT. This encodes CASTILSTGGASSNEKLFF.

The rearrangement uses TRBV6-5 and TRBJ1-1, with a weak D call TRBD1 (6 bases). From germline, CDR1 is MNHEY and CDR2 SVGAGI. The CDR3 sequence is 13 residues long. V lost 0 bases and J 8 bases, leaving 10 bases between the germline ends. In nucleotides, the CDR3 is TGTGCCAGCAGTTACTCGTCAGGGGAAGAAGCTTTCTTT. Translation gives CASSYSSGEEAFF.

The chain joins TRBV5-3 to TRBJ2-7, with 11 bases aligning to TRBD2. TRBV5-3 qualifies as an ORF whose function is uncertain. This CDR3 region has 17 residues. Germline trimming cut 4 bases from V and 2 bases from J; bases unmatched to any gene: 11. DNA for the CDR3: TGTGCCAGAAGCCCCGGGACTAGCGGACGGGGGGCCTACGAGCAGTACTTC. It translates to CARSPGTSGRGAYEQYF.

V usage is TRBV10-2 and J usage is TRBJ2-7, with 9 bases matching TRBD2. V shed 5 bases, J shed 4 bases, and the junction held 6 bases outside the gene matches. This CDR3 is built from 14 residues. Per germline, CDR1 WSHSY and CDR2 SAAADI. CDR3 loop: CASSPGTSRYEQYF. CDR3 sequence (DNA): TGCGCCAGCAGTCCCGGGACTAGCAGATACGAGCAGTACTTC.

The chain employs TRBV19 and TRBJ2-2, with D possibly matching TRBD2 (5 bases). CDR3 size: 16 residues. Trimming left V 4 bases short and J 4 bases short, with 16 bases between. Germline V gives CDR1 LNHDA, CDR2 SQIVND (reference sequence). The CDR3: CASSRGISQSTGELFF. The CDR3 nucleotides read TGTGCCAGTAGTAGAGGGATCTCTCAAAGCACCGGGGAGCTGTTTTTT.

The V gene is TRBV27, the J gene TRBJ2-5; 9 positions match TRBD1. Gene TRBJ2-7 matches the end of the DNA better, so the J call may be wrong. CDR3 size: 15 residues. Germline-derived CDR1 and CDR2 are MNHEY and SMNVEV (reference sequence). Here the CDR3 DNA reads TGTGCCAGCAGTCTGACAGGGGGAAGGACCTACGAGCAGTACTTC. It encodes CASSLTGGRTYEQYF.

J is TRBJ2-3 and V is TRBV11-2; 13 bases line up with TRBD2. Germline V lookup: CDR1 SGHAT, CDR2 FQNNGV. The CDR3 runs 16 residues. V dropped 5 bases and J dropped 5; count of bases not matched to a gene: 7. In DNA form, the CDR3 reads TGTGCCAGCAGCGCCGGACTAGCGGGAGAGGGAGATACGCAGTATTTT. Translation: CASSAGLAGEGDTQYF.

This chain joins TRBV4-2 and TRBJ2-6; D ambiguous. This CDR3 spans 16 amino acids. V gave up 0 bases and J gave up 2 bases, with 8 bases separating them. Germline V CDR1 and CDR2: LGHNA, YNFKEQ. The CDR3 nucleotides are TGTGCCAGCAGCCAAGATATGGGGACTGGGGCCAACGTCCTGACTTTC. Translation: CASSQDMGTGANVLTF.

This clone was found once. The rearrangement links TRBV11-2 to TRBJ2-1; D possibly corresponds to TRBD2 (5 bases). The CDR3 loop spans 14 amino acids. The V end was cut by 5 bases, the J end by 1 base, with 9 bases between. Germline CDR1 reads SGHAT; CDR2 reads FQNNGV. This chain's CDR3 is CASSLPGSYNEQFF. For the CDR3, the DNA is TGTGCCAGCAGCCTCCCGGGATCCTACAATGAGCAGTTCTTC.

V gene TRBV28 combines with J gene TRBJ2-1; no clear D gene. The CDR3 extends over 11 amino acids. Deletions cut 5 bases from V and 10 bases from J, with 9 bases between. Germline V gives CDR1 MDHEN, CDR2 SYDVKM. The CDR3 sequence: CASSTPIEQFF. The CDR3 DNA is TGTGCCAGCAGTACCCCGATAGAGCAGTTCTTC.

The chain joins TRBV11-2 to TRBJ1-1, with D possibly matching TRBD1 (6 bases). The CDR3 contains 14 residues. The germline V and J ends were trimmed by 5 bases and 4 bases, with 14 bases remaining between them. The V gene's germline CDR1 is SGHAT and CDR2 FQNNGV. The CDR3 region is CASSPRGGLTEAFF. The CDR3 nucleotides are TGTGCCAGCAGCCCTAGAGGGGGGCTCACTGAAGCTTTCTTT.

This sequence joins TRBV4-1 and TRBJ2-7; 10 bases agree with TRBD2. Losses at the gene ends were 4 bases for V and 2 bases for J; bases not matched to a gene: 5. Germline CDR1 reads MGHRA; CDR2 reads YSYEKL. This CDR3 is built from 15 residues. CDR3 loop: CASSLGLAATYEQYF. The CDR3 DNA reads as TGCGCCAGCAGCCTAGGACTAGCGGCTACCTACGAGCAGTACTTC.

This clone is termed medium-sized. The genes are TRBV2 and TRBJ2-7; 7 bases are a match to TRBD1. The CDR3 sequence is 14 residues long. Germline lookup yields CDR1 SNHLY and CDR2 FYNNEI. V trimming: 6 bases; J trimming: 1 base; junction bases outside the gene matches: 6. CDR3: CASSPPGQSYEQYF. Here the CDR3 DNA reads TGTGCCAGCAGCCCTCCGGGACAGTCCTACGAGCAGTACTTC.

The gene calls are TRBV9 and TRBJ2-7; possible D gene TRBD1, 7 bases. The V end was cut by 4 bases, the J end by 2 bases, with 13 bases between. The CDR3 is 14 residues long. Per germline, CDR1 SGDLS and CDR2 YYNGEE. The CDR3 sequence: CASSPGGTAYEQYF. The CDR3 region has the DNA TGTGCCAGCAGCCCTGGGGGGACAGCCTACGAGCAGTACTTC.

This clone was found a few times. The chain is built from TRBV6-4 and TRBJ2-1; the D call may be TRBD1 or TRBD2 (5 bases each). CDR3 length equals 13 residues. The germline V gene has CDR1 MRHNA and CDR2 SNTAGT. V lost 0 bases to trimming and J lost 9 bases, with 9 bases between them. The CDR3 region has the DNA TGTGCCAGCAGTGACTCAACGAGGGGTGAGCAGTTCTTC. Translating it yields CASSDSTRGEQFF.

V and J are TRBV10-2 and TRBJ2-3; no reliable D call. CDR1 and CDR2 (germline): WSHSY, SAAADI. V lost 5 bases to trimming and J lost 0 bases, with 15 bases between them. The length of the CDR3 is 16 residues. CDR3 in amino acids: CASSFLPRGSTDTQYF. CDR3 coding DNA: TGCGCCAGCAGTTTCCTACCCCGCGGCAGCACAGATACGCAGTATTTT.

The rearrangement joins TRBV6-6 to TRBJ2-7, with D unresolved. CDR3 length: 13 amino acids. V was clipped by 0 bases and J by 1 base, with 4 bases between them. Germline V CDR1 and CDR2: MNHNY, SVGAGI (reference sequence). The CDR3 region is CASSYSTSYEQYF. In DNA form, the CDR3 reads TGTGCCAGCAGTTACTCGACATCCTACGAGCAGTACTTC.

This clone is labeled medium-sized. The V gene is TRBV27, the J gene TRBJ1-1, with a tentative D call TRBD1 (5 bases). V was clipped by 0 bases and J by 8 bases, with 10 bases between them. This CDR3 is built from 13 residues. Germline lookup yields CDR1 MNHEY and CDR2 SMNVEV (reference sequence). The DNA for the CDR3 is TGTGCCAGCAGTTTATCGAATGGACAAGAAGCTTTCTTT. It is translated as CASSLSNGQEAFF.

The CDR3 nucleotides read TGCGCCAGCAGCCCCCGGGGATTGGGGACAGGGGGATACGAGCAGTACTTC. Its translation is CASSPRGLGTGGYEQYF. The V gene is TRBV5-1, the J gene TRBJ2-7; TRBD1 matches 11 bases. V trimming: 4 bases; J trimming: 4 bases; junction bases outside the gene matches: 13. CDR3 length: 17 amino acids. The V gene's germline CDR1 is SGHRS and CDR2 YFSETQ.

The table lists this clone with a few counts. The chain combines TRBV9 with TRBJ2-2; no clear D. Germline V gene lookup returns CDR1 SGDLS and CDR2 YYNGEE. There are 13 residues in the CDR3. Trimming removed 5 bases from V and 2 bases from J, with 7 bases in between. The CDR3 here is CASRGTNTGELFF. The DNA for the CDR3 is TGTGCCAGCAGGGGAACTAACACCGGGGAGCTGTTTTTT.

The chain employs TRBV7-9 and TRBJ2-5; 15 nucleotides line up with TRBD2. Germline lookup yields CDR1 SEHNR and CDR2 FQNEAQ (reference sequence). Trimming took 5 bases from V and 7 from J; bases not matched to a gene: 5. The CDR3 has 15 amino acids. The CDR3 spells CASSRTSGRGGTQYF. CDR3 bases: TGTGCCAGCAGCAGGACTAGCGGGAGGGGGGGGACCCAGTACTTC.

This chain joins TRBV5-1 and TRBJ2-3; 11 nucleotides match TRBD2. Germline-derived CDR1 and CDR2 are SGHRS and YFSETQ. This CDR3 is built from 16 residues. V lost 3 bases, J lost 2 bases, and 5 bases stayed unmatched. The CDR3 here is CASSSGLAGPTDTQYF. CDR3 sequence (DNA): TGCGCCAGCAGCTCCGGACTAGCGGGCCCCACAGATACGCAGTATTTT.